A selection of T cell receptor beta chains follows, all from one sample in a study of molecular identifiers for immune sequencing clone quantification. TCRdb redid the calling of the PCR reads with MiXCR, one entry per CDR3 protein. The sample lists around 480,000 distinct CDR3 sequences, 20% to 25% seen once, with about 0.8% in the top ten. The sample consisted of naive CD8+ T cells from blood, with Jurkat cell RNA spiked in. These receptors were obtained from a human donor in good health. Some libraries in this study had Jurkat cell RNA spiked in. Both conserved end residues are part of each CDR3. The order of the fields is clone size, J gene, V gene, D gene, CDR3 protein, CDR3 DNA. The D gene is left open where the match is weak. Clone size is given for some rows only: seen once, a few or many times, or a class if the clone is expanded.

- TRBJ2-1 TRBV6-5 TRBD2 CSTSGGINEQFF TGTTCAACTAGCGGGGGGATCAATGAGCAGTTCTTC
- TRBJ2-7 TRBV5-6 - CASSFSVYYEQYF TGTGCCAGCAGCTTCTCGGTATACTACGAGCAGTACTTC
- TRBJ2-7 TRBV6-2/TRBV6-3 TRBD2 CASSISGKTYEQYF TGTGCCAGCAGTATTAGCGGGAAGACATACGAGCAGTACTTC
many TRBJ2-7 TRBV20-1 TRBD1 CSAPWDRGLYEQYF TGCAGTGCTCCCTGGGACAGGGGCCTCTACGAGCAGTACTTC
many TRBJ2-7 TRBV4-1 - CASSQEVRITYEQYF TGCGCCAGCAGCCAAGAAGTCAGGATAACCTACGAGCAGTACTTC
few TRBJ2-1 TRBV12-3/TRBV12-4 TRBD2 CASSAAGLRSFF TGTGCCAGCAGTGCCGCGGGACTAAGGTCATTCTTC
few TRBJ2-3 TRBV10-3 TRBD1 CAISRGQGFLTDTQYF TGTGCCATCAGTAGAGGACAGGGGTTCCTAACAGATACGCAGTATTTT
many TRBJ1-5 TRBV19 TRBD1 CASSIGTRGVQPQHF TGTGCCAGTAGTATTGGAACCAGGGGGGTACAGCCCCAGCATTTT
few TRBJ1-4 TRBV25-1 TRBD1 CAPRGRGRFLTNEKLFF TGTGCCCCCAGAGGCAGGGGGCGGTTTTTGACTAATGAAAAACTGTTTTTT
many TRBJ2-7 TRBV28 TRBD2 CASTPGLAPYEQYF TGTGCCAGCACTCCGGGACTAGCCCCCTACGAGCAGTACTTC
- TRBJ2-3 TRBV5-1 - CATAEEGGTDTQYF TGCGCCACCGCGGAGGAGGGGGGGACAGATACGCAGTATTTT
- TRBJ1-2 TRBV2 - CASSEGRTYTF TGTGCCAGCAGTGAAGGTCGTACTTACACCTTC
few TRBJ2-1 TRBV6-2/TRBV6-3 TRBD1 CASSTLDRVNEQFF TGTGCCAGCAGTACCTTAGACAGGGTCAATGAGCAGTTCTTC
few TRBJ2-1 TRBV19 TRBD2 CASTLSGTSGGNEQFF TGTGCCAGTACCCTTTCGGGGACTAGCGGAGGCAATGAGCAGTTCTTC
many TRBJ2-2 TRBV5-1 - CASSLGSGELFF TGCGCCAGCAGCTTGGGGTCCGGGGAGCTGTTTTTT
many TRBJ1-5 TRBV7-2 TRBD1 CASSPKDRASNQPQHF TGTGCCAGCAGCCCTAAGGACAGGGCAAGCAATCAGCCCCAGCATTTT
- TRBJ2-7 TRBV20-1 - CSARHTQGVAAYEQYF TGCAGTGCTAGACACACTCAAGGTGTCGCGGCCTACGAGCAGTACTTC
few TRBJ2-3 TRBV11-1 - CASSFFRTATDTQYF TGTGCCAGCAGCTTCTTTCGGACGGCCACAGATACGCAGTATTTT
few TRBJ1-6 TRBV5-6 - CASGTFGSPLHF TGTGCCAGCGGAACGTTTGGTTCACCCCTCCACTTT
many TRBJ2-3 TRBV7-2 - CASTPGGTDTQYF TGTGCCAGCACCCCGGGGGGCACAGATACGCAGTATTTT
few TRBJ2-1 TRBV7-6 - CASSLAQVGAYNEQFF TGTGCCAGCAGCTTAGCGCAGGTGGGAGCCTACAATGAGCAGTTCTTC
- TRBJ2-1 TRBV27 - CASSLTRTAYNEQFF TGTGCCAGCAGTTTAACCCGGACAGCCTACAATGAGCAGTTCTTC
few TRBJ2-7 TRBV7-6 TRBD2 CASSFGTSHTYEQYF TGTGCCAGCAGTTTCGGGACTAGTCACACCTACGAGCAGTACTTC
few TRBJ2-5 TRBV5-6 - CASSLGQGLGETQYF TGTGCCAGCAGCTTGGGGCAGGGGCTTGGAGAGACCCAGTACTTC
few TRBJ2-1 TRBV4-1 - CASSQDFPSYNEQFF TGCGCCAGCAGCCAAGATTTTCCCTCCTACAATGAGCAGTTCTTC
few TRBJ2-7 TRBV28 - CASSPFLEMAYEQYF TGTGCCAGCAGCCCCTTTCTAGAGATGGCCTACGAGCAGTACTTC
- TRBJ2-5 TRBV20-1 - CSAFAGLNQETQYF TGCAGTGCTTTTGCGGGACTCAACCAAGAGACCCAGTACTTC
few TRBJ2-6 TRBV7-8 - CASSLHPSSGANVLTF TGTGCCAGCAGCTTACACCCGAGCTCTGGGGCCAACGTCCTGACTTTC
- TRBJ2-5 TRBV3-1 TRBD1 CASSLGTDPTPDQETQYF TGTGCCAGCAGCCTCGGGACAGACCCTACTCCCGACCAAGAGACCCAGTACTTC
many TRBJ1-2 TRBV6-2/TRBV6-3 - CASSPDRPLFYGYTF TGTGCCAGCAGTCCCGACAGGCCCCTCTTCTATGGCTACACCTTC
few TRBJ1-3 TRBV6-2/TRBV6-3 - CASRDPRNTIYF TGTGCCAGCAGAGACCCTAGGAACACCATATATTTT
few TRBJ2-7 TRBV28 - CASSTVAYLLSPYEQYF TGTGCCAGCAGTACCGTGGCATACCTCTTATCCCCTTACGAGCAGTACTTC
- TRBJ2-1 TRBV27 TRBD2 CASSLFSGSAYNEQFF TGTGCCAGCAGTTTATTTAGCGGGAGCGCCTACAATGAGCAGTTCTTC
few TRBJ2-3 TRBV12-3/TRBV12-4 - CASRRTDSTDTQYF TGTGCCAGCAGGCGGACGGACAGCACAGATACGCAGTATTTT
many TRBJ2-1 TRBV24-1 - CATSVGGNEQFF TGTGCCACCAGTGTCGGGGGAAATGAGCAGTTCTTC
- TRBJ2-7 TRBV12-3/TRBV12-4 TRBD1 CAGRGQGYEQYF TGTGCCGGCAGAGGACAGGGCTACGAGCAGTACTTC
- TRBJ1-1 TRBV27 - CASSAEGRFRITETFF TGTGCCAGCAGTGCTGAGGGCAGGTTTCGTATCACTGAAACTTTCTTT
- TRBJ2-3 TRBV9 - CASSAYKTDTQYF TGTGCCAGCAGCGCCTACAAGACAGATACGCAGTATTTT
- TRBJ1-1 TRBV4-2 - CASSQESGLNTEAFF TGTGCCAGCAGCCAAGAATCCGGTTTGAACACTGAAGCTTTCTTT
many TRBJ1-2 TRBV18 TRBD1 CASSPTGAERNYGYTF TGTGCCAGCTCACCTACAGGGGCGGAACGTAACTATGGCTACACCTTC
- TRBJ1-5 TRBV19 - CASSIGANSQRDNQPQHF TGTGCCAGTAGTATTGGGGCAAATTCCCAACGAGACAATCAGCCCCAGCATTTT
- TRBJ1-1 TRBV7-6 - CASSSGEGMNTEAFF TGTGCCAGCAGCTCGGGGGAGGGGATGAACACTGAAGCTTTCTTT
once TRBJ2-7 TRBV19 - CASSIGSRGLRSEQYF TGTGCCAGTAGTATAGGGTCTAGAGGACTACGTAGCGAGCAGTACTTC
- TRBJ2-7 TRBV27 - CASSKSGLNEQYF TGTGCCAGCAGCAAGAGCGGGTTGAACGAGCAGTACTTC
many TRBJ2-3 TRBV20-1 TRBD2 CSASLAGGLDTQYF TGCAGTGCTAGTCTAGCGGGAGGGTTGGATACGCAGTATTTT
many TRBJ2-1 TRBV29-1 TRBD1 CSAIGTGASYNEQFF TGCAGCGCCATAGGGACAGGGGCAAGCTACAATGAGCAGTTCTTC
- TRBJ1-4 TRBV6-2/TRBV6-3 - CASTIGGRVPIEELFF TGTGCCAGCACCATCGGGGGCCGGGTTCCGATCGAAGAACTGTTTTTT
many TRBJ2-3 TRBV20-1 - CSAPSGDIPPGTQYF TGCAGTGCACCCTCCGGGGATATACCACCGGGTACGCAGTATTTT
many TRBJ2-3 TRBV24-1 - CATSDVTDTQYF TGTGCCACCAGTGATGTCACAGATACGCAGTATTTT
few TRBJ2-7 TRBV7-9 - CASSPSGIYEQYF TGTGCCAGCAGCCCTAGTGGGATCTACGAGCAGTACTTC
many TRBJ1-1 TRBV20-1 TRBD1 CSAQPRQGMYTEAFF TGCAGTGCTCAACCCAGACAGGGGATGTACACTGAAGCTTTCTTT
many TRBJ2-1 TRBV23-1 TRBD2 CAGPIRTSGGRNEQFF TGCGCCGGCCCCATCCGGACTAGCGGGGGGAGGAATGAGCAGTTCTTC
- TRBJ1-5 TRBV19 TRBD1 CASSIGGTVPTRADQPQHF TGTGCCAGTAGTATAGGCGGGACAGTTCCGACTCGGGCGGATCAGCCCCAGCATTTT
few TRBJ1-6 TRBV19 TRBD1 CASSIRTGDNSPLHF TGTGCCAGTAGTATACGGACAGGAGATAATTCACCCCTCCACTTT